This entry lists 25 T cell receptor beta chains sequenced from one sample in a study of blood T cell repertoires in COVID-19. The method was immunoSEQ multiplex PCR; TCRdb's version includes in-frame clones alone and lacks a portion of them. The table shows around 200,000 clones, with approximately 91% occurring only once. The specimen sequenced was peripheral blood. The receptors stem from a man younger than 35 with active or convalescent COVID-19.

This sequence joins TRBV30 and TRBJ2-7; maybe TRBD2 (5 bases). This CDR3 contains 15 residues. V was pared by 0 bases and J by 4 bases, with 16 bases between. CDR1 GTSNPN and CDR2 SVGIG come from the germline V gene (reference sequence). This chain's CDR3 is CAWSVRSSVAYEQYF. The CDR3 DNA follows: TGTGCCTGGAGTGTACGGAGTAGCGTGGCATACGAGCAGTACTTC.

The chain links TRBV6-1 to TRBJ2-2, with TRBD2 matching over 12 bases. CDR3 length: 17 amino acids. In germline, CDR1 is MNHNS, CDR2 SASEGT. V lost 3 bases, J lost 4 bases, and 6 bases stayed unmatched. The CDR3 DNA sequence: TGTGCCAGCAGTGATCCCCTAGCGGGGGGGGTCACCGGGGAGCTGTTTTTT. Protein product: CASSDPLAGGVTGELFF.

The chain has TRBV7-8 and TRBJ2-5, with no clear D. The V and J ends lost 1 base and 2 bases respectively, with 5 bases between them. The CDR3 covers 13 residues. Germline V gives CDR1 SGHVS, CDR2 FQNEAQ. The CDR3 loop is CASSLDQQETQYF. The CDR3, as DNA: TGTGCCAGCAGCTTAGACCAGCAAGAGACCCAGTACTTC.

This chain uses TRBV5-4 with TRBJ1-6; 7 bases align to TRBD1. The CDR3 contains 15 residues. From germline, CDR1 is SGHNT and CDR2 YYREEE (reference sequence). J was trimmed by 8 bases and V by 3 bases; bases with no gene match: 8. The DNA of the CDR3 is TGTGCCAGCAGCTCGTCGTGGGACAGAGATTCACCCCTCCACTTT. Protein: CASSSSWDRDSPLHF.

The chain carries TRBV12-3 or TRBV12-4 and TRBJ1-1; 8 bases map to TRBD1. J gave up 5 bases and V 6 bases, and 5 bases lay outside the gene matches. The CDR3 extends over 13 amino acids. The CDR3 sequence: CASRTQGGTEAFF. The DNA for the CDR3 is TGTGCCAGCAGGACACAGGGGGGAACTGAAGCTTTCTTT.

The J gene is TRBJ2-2, the V gene TRBV18; D is perhaps TRBD2 (5 bases). Germline loops: CDR1 KGHSH, CDR2 LQKENI. This CDR3 region has 17 residues. Trimming shortened V by 4 bases and J by 7 bases, and 22 bases separated the two germline ends. CDR3 in amino acids: CASSQSGQTLGIGELFF. For the CDR3, the DNA is TGTGCCAGCTCACAATCCGGGCAAACACTCGGGATCGGGGAGCTGTTTTTT.

The chain recombines TRBV12-5 with TRBJ2-5; TRBD2 might be the D (7 bases). Germline CDR1 and CDR2: LGHNT and FRNRAP. The CDR3 contains 17 residues. Between the trimmed V and J ends, which lost 5 bases and 5 bases, there was a span of 24 bases. The CDR3 sequence: CASGPPLYGGPRETQYF. For the CDR3, the DNA is TGTGCTAGTGGTCCTCCCCTATACGGGGGGCCCCGGGAGACCCAGTACTTC. The variable domain in full, completed from reference TRBV12-5 and TRBJ2-5, reads DARVTQTPRHKVTEMGQEVTMRCQPILGHNTVFWYRQTMMQGLELLAYFRNRAPLDDSGMPKDRFSAEMPDATLATLKIQPSEPRDSAVYFCASGPPLYGGPRETQYFGPGTRLLVL.

The rearrangement links TRBV5-6 to TRBJ1-2, with TRBD1 identical over 8 bases. Per germline, CDR1 SGHDT and CDR2 YYEEEE. This CDR3 is 19 amino acids long. J lost 4 bases, V lost 1 base, and 18 bases had no gene match. The CDR3 DNA reads TGTGCCAGCAGCTTGCAGTACCGGGACAGGTTTATACAAAGCTATGGCTACACCTTC. This gives the protein CASSLQYRDRFIQSYGYTF.

The chain is built from TRBV3-1 (or the pseudogene TRBV3-2) and TRBJ2-7, with D possibly being TRBD1 (5 bases). The germline CDR1 and CDR2 sequences are LGHDT and YNNKEL (reference sequence). The ends were cut back, 4 bases at V and 2 bases at J, with 9 bases in the middle. There are 13 residues in the CDR3. The CDR3 coding sequence is TGTGCCAGCAGCCTCGGCAGGGCCTACGAGCAGTACTTC. This translates into CASSLGRAYEQYF.

The genes are TRBV18 and TRBJ2-2, with 11 bases aligning to TRBD2. This CDR3 has 18 amino acids. In germline, CDR1 is KGHSH, CDR2 LQKENI. J was trimmed by 5 bases and V by 3 bases; bases with no gene match: 11. This CDR3 reads CASSPRGLAGGRTGELFF. DNA for the CDR3: TGTGCCAGCTCACCGAGGGGGCTAGCGGGAGGACGAACCGGGGAGCTGTTTTTT.

The chain is built from TRBV29-1 and TRBJ1-2, with D uncertain. The CDR3 loop spans 11 amino acids. Germline values: CDR1 SQVTM, CDR2 ANQGSEA. V gave up 8 bases and J gave up 6 bases, with 13 bases separating them. As DNA, the CDR3 is TGCAGCACATTGAGGGCGGATGGCTACACCTTC. Translated, it gives CSTLRADGYTF.

The chain is built from TRBV19 and TRBJ2-1; 8 bases line up with TRBD2. CDR3 length: 13 residues. The V gene's germline CDR1 is LNHDA and CDR2 SQIVND (reference sequence). Losses at the gene ends were 3 bases for V and 9 bases for J; bases not matched to a gene: 4. CDR3 nucleotide sequence: TGTGCCAGTAGTATGACTAGCGAGAGTGAGCAGTTCTTC. As protein: CASSMTSESEQFF.

The chain carries TRBV9 and TRBJ1-3; no definite D call. The germline V gene has CDR1 SGDLS and CDR2 YYNGEE. The CDR3 length is 15 residues. The V end lost 0 bases, the J end lost 0 bases, and 7 bases lay between the germline ends. CDR3 residues: CASSVGEFSGNTIYF. Written as DNA, the CDR3 is TGTGCCAGCAGCGTAGGAGAGTTCTCTGGAAACACCATATATTTT.

This chain uses TRBV3-1 (or the pseudogene TRBV3-2) with TRBJ2-3; possibly TRBD1 for D (5 bases). V shed 0 bases and J shed 1 base, with 11 bases lying between them. This CDR3 contains 16 residues. Germline V CDR1 and CDR2: LGHDT, YNNKEL (reference sequence). Written as DNA, the CDR3 is TGTGCCAGCAGCCAAGATTGGGGCTTGGGCACAGATACGCAGTATTTT. This translates into CASSQDWGLGTDTQYF.

The J gene is TRBJ1-4, the V gene TRBV11-2; 9 positions agree with TRBD1. V was pared by 5 bases and J by 8 bases, with 9 bases of the junction left unmatched. Germline V CDR1 and CDR2: SGHAT, FQNNGV. This CDR3 contains 15 residues. Here the CDR3 reads CASSLPTGGGEKLFF. CDR3 DNA: TGTGCCAGCAGCCTCCCGACAGGGGGTGGGGAAAAACTGTTTTTT.

The chain recombines TRBV28 with TRBJ1-4, with 7 bases aligning to TRBD1. This CDR3 has 14 amino acids. Germline V gene data show CDR1 as MDHEN and CDR2 as SYDVKM. V was clipped by 6 bases and J by 5 bases; unmatched bases: 6. This CDR3 is CASSVTGANEKLFF. CDR3 nucleotides: TGTGCCAGCAGCGTCACAGGGGCCAATGAAAAACTGTTTTTT. The complete variable domain, with remaining parts taken from reference TRBV28 and TRBJ1-4, reads DVKVTQSSRYLVKRTGEKVFLECVQDMDHENMFWYRQDPGLGLRLIYFSYDVKMKEKGDIPEGYSVSREKKERFSLILESASTNQTSMYLCASSVTGANEKLFFGSGTQLSVL.

The chain links TRBV18 to TRBJ1-3; a weak D match, TRBD1 (6 bases). CDR1 is KGHSH, CDR2 LQKENI, per germline. The CDR3 totals 14 residues. V lost 5 bases and J lost 4, with 12 bases in between. CDR3 sequence: CASSGTGLGNTIYF. CDR3 DNA sequence: TGTGCCAGCTCAGGCACAGGGCTAGGAAACACCATATATTTT.

V usage is TRBV5-6 and J usage is TRBJ2-5; TRBD2 agrees at 7 bases. From germline, CDR1 is SGHDT and CDR2 YYEEEE. The CDR3 totals 15 residues. V trimming: 1 base; J trimming: 5 bases; junction bases outside the gene matches: 8. CDR3 in DNA: TGTGCCAGCAGCTTGAGGGCTAGCGGCGGGGAGACCCAGTACTTC. Translation: CASSLRASGGETQYF.

The chain carries TRBV7-3 and TRBJ2-5, with D possibly TRBD2 on 6 matching bases. Germline V lookup: CDR1 SGHTA, CDR2 FQGTGA. The V end was cut by 2 bases, the J end by 5 bases, with 12 bases between. The CDR3 spans 14 residues. The CDR3 spells CASSLYRGGETQYF. The CDR3 bases are TGTGCCAGCAGCTTATACAGAGGAGGGGAGACCCAGTACTTC.

A remark on this clone: The sample contains more than one DNA sequence encoding this CDR3. The chain couples TRBV19 to TRBJ2-3; D is ambiguous. The CDR3 runs 13 residues. CDR1 is LNHDA and CDR2 is SQIVND in the germline V gene (reference sequence). V was clipped by 3 bases and J by 1 base, with 5 bases between them. The CDR3: CASSIPGTDTQYF. The DNA for the CDR3 is TGTGCCAGTAGTATCCCAGGCACAGATACGCAGTATTTT.

The chain carries TRBV27 and TRBJ1-1; 11 bases line up with TRBD1. V lost 3 bases to trimming and J lost 8 bases; unmatched junction nucleotides: 11. Germline lookup yields CDR1 MNHEY and CDR2 SMNVEV (reference sequence). The CDR3 covers 16 residues. As DNA, the CDR3 is TGTGCCAGCAGTTTCAAGTGGACAGGGGGCGGTAGGGAAGCTTTCTTT. Translation gives CASSFKWTGGGREAFF.

This clone has a single count. The rearrangement uses TRBV6-4 and TRBJ2-3, with a weak D call TRBD2 (6 bases). The CDR3 totals 16 residues. The germline V and J ends were trimmed by 0 bases and 2 bases, with 12 bases remaining between them. The germline gives CDR1 MRHNA, CDR2 SNTAGT. The CDR3 bases are TGTGCCAGCAGTGACTCTGTGACTAGAGACACAGATACGCAGTATTTT. Its protein is CASSDSVTRDTDTQYF.

V is TRBV6-6 and J is TRBJ1-5, with D possibly matching TRBD1 (5 bases). The CDR3 is made up of 16 amino acids. V lost 5 bases and J lost 0, with 14 bases in between. The germline CDR1 and CDR2 sequences are MNHNY and SVGAGI (reference sequence). The CDR3 nucleotides read TGTGCCAGCAGTCGACCGACAGACGGTAGCAATCAGCCCCAGCATTTT. Its protein is CASSRPTDGSNQPQHF.

The V call is TRBV19, the J call TRBJ1-1; weak D call: TRBD1 (6 bases). Per germline, CDR1 LNHDA and CDR2 SQIVND (reference sequence). Deletions cut 4 bases from V and 5 bases from J, with 11 bases between. This CDR3 contains 13 residues. The CDR3 DNA sequence: TGTGCCAGTAGTAATTACAGGGATACTGAAGCTTTCTTT. It codes for CASSNYRDTEAFF.

This chain links TRBV12-3 or TRBV12-4 with TRBJ2-1; 7 bases agree with TRBD2. The V gene end was trimmed by 10 bases and the J gene end by 9 bases; junction bases not matched to a gene: 12. This CDR3 is built from 13 residues. Here the CDR3 DNA reads TGTGCCACCGAGCGGGACGGCTGGGGTGAGCAGTTCTTC. Amino acid sequence: CATERDGWGEQFF.